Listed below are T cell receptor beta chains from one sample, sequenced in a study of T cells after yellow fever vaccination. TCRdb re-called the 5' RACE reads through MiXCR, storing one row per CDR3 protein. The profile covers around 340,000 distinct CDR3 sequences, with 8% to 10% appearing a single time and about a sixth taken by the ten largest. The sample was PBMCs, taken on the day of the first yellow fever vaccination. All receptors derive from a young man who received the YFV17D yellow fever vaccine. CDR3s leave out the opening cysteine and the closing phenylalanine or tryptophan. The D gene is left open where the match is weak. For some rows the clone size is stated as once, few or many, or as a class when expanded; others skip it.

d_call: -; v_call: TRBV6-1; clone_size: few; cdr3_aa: ASTASAGANVLT
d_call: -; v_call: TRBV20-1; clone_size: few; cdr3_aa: SARPWLGPSSVAKNIQY
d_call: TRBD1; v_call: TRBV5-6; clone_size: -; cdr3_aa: ASSATGGVAEAF
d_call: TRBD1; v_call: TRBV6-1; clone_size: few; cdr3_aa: ASSPSDRAGNEQF
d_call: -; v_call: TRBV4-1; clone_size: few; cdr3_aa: ASSRREFDEQF
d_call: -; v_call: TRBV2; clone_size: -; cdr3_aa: TFSTPLGFGGRTGELF
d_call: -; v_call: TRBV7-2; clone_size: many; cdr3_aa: ASSLNAGKDIQY
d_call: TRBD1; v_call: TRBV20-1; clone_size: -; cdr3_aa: CADRATYEQY
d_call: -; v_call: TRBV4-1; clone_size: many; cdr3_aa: ASSQDPGANYGYT
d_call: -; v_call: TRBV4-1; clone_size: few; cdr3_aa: ASSPTPLGNTIY
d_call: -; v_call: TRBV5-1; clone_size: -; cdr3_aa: ASSSGAETQY
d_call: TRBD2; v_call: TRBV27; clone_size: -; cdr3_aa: ASSLLGAGGPYEQY
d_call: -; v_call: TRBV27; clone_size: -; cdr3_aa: ASSARLAIGNYGYT
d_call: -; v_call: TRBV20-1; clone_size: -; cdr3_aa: SEWREENYGYT
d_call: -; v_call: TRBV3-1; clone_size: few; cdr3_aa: ASSQGGWGDTQY
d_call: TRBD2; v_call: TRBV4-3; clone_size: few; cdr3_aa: ASSHGGGPSGANVLT
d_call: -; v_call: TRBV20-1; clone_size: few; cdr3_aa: NPWGSNQPQH
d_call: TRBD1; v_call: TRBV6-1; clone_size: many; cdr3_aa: ASSDPNRGGNEKLF
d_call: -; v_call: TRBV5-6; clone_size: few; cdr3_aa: ASSDLGPPYGYT
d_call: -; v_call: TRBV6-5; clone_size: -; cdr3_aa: ASSYSSGSPNGGYT
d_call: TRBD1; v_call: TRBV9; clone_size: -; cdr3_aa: ASSVGQALLTDTQY
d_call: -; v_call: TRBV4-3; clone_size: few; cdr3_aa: ASSQEPPRARNTIY